Shown below are 25 T cell receptor beta chains from a single sample sequenced in a study of human T cells and chemical hapten exposure. Time point here: pre-sensitization, week 0. The treatment denotes: therapeutic diphenylcyclopropenone sensitization with weekly scalp DPC. One entry per CDR3 protein, called by TCRdb with MiXCR from the RACE reads. The sample lists 250,000 or so distinct CDR3 sequences, about 7.7% occurring once. This sample comprised whole blood, obtained in connection with sensitization to the hapten diphenylcyclopropenone (DPC). These receptor sequences come from a man between 18 and 29 years old with alopecia areata. Some clones in this sample may be carry-over from other donors' samples.

The table lists this clonotype with many counts. The chain employs TRBV27 and TRBJ2-1, with D uncertain. V lost 5 bases, J lost 5 bases, and 13 bases lay in between. Germline-derived CDR1 and CDR2 are MNHEY and SMNVEV (reference sequence). CDR3 length: 14 amino acids. The CDR3 is CASSAPTRNNEQFF. Written as DNA, the CDR3 is TGTGCCAGCAGTGCCCCCACCCGCAACAATGAGCAGTTCTTC.

The chain employs TRBV20-1 and TRBJ2-6, with D unclear. Germline values: CDR1 DFQATT, CDR2 SNEGSKA (reference sequence). Trimming pared 1 base from V and 4 bases from J, leaving 11 bases between. This CDR3 is 15 amino acids long. The CDR3 DNA reads TGCAGTGCTAGAGCGGACGTCTCCGGGGCCAACGTCCTGACTTTC. Protein: CSARADVSGANVLTF.

The rearrangement links TRBV28 to TRBJ2-3; D call uncertain. This CDR3 region has 11 residues. V dropped 7 bases and J dropped 3 bases, with 5 bases sitting between them. Germline V gene lookup returns CDR1 MDHEN and CDR2 SYDVKM. CDR3 protein: CASITTDTQYF. CDR3 DNA sequence: TGTGCCAGCATTACAACAGATACGCAGTATTTT.

This clonotype was picked up a small number of times. The genes are TRBV12-3 or TRBV12-4 and TRBJ1-4; D remains ambiguous. The CDR3 consists of 15 residues. Between the trimmed V and J ends, which lost 1 base and 5 bases, there was a span of 11 bases. The CDR3 bases are TGTGCCAGCAGTTTAGGGGTTGGAGTAAATGAAAAACTGTTTTTT. This encodes CASSLGVGVNEKLFF.

This clonotype was counted ten times or more. The chain carries TRBV5-1 and TRBJ2-6, with 7 bases matching TRBD1. The V gene end was trimmed by 4 bases and the J gene end by 0 bases; junction bases not matched to a gene: 10. This CDR3 is built from 18 residues. CDR1 and CDR2 from the germline V gene are SGHRS and YFSETQ. CDR3 nucleotides: TGCGCCAGCAGCCCCGGAGGACAGGAGACCTCTGGGGCCAACGTCCTGACTTTC. Protein: CASSPGGQETSGANVLTF. Variable domain in full (rest from reference TRBV5-1 and TRBJ2-6): KAGVTQTPRYLIKTRGQQVTLSCSPISGHRSVSWYQQTPGQGLQFLFEYFSETQRNKGNFPGRFSGRQFSNSRSEMNVSTLELGDSALYLCASSPGGQETSGANVLTFGAGSRLTVL.

This chain uses TRBV7-2 with TRBJ1-4; D gene uncertain. V was pared by 2 bases and J by 1 base, with 8 bases between. The CDR3 has 15 amino acids. CDR1 and CDR2 from the germline V gene are SGHTA and FQGNSA. The CDR3 reads CASSLNAGTNEKLFF. The CDR3 region has the DNA TGTGCCAGCAGCTTAAACGCTGGAACTAATGAAAAACTGTTTTTT.

This chain connects TRBV7-9 to TRBJ2-7; D is possibly TRBD1 (6 bases). The CDR3 length is 14 residues. Germline V gene sequence: CDR1 SEHNR, CDR2 FQNEAQ (reference sequence). Trimming left V 5 bases short and J 1 base short, with 12 bases between. Written as DNA, the CDR3 is TGTGCCAGCAGCCCAACAGGGACATCCTACGAGCAGTACTTC. As protein: CASSPTGTSYEQYF.

This clonotype appeared a few times. The chain uses TRBV24-1 and TRBJ1-3; the match to TRBD1 covers 10 bases. The CDR3 is 12 amino acids. The J segment lost 6 bases and the V segment lost 12 bases, leaving 4 bases of the junction unmatched. Germline V CDR1 and CDR2: KGHDR, SFDVKD. Here the CDR3 DNA reads TGTGCCGTGACAGGGGGCGAAAACACCATATATTTT. Protein sequence: CAVTGGENTIYF.

Ten or more counts support this clonotype. This chain links TRBV7-2 with TRBJ2-3; 9 positions match TRBD1. The germline V gene has CDR1 SGHTA and CDR2 FQGNSA. The CDR3 loop spans 14 amino acids. V lost 1 base, J lost 5 bases, and 1 base stayed unmatched. The CDR3: CASSLDRGQDTQYF. CDR3 bases: TGTGCCAGCAGCTTAGACAGGGGGCAAGATACGCAGTATTTT.

This chain uses TRBV4-3 with TRBJ2-6; the D gene is possibly TRBD1 (7 bases). The CDR3 is made up of 17 amino acids. The V and J ends lost 4 bases and 0 bases respectively, with 13 bases between them. Germline V CDR1 and CDR2: LGHNA, YSLEER. CDR3 DNA sequence: TGCGCCAGCAGCCCGGGGGACAGCACCTCTGGGGCCAACGTCCTGACTTTC. Translated: CASSPGDSTSGANVLTF.

V gene TRBV20-1 combines with J gene TRBJ1-4; D is perhaps TRBD1 (6 bases). The CDR3 is 15 amino acids. Trimming took 3 bases from V and 10 from J, leaving 21 bases between them. Germline V lookup: CDR1 DFQATT, CDR2 SNEGSKA (reference sequence). CDR3 protein: CSASRGGRADGKLFF. CDR3 bases: TGCAGTGCTAGCAGAGGGGGGCGGGCCGATGGAAAACTGTTTTTT.

This clonotype showed up just a few times. V and J are TRBV5-5 and TRBJ1-2; 7 bases match TRBD1. Germline V gene data show CDR1 as SGHKS and CDR2 as YYEKEE (reference sequence). With V trimmed by 5 bases and J by 2 bases, 9 bases remained unmatched. The length of the CDR3 is 15 residues. The DNA for the CDR3 is TGTGCCAGCAGATGGCCGGGACAGACGAACTATGGCTACACCTTC. Its translation is CASRWPGQTNYGYTF. Based on the CDR3 plus reference TRBV5-5 and TRBJ1-2, the full variable domain is DAGVTQSPTHLIKTRGQQVTLRCSPISGHKSVSWYQQVLGQGPQFIFQYYEKEERGRGNFPDRFSARQFPNYSSELNVNALLLGDSALYLCASRWPGQTNYGYTFGSGTRLTVV.

This clonotype was seen many times. This chain connects TRBV11-2 to TRBJ1-5; D gene unclear. The V and J ends lost 5 bases and 5 bases respectively, with 10 bases between them. CDR1 is SGHAT, CDR2 FQNNGV, per germline. This CDR3 contains 13 residues. DNA for the CDR3: TGTGCCAGCAGCGCCAACCTAGATCAGCCCCAGCATTTT. Encoded protein: CASSANLDQPQHF.

This clonotype showed up just a few times. This chain uses TRBV24-1 with TRBJ2-3, with a tentative D call TRBD2 (6 bases). Germline V gene data show CDR1 as KGHDR and CDR2 as SFDVKD. Trimming left V 9 bases short and J 0 bases short, with 9 bases between. The CDR3 consists of 13 residues. The CDR3 DNA reads as TGTGCCACCGGGGACTCAAGCACAGATACGCAGTATTTT. Translating gives CATGDSSTDTQYF.

The chain couples TRBV12-3 or TRBV12-4 to TRBJ2-5; D is unclear. CDR3 size: 13 residues. With 4 bases removed from V and 5 bases from J, the gap between germline ends came to 11 bases. The CDR3, as DNA: TGTGCCAGCAGTTCCCCCTTGGGGGAGACCCAGTACTTC. Amino acids: CASSSPLGETQYF.

The J gene is TRBJ1-2, the V gene TRBV29-1; possible D gene TRBD1, 5 bases. V was clipped by 5 bases and J by 4 bases, with 14 bases between them. Germline V gene data show CDR1 as SQVTM and CDR2 as ANQGSEA. CDR3 length: 13 amino acids. This chain's CDR3 is CSVIAGTAYGYTF. In nucleotides, the CDR3 is TGCAGCGTTATAGCAGGGACGGCCTATGGCTACACCTTC.

This sequence joins TRBV7-9 and TRBJ2-4; 9 bases map to TRBD1. The CDR3 is 16 residues long. Germline V gene sequence: CDR1 SEHNR, CDR2 FQNEAQ (reference sequence). V lost 5 bases to trimming and J lost 1 base; unmatched junction nucleotides: 6. The CDR3 spells CASSQGTGIAKNIQYF. Here the CDR3 DNA reads TGTGCCAGCAGCCAAGGGACAGGGATCGCCAAAAACATTCAGTACTTC.

This clonotype was seen only a few times. The genes are TRBV20-1 and TRBJ2-5; a possible D gene is TRBD1 (6 bases). CDR3 size: 11 residues. Germline V lookup: CDR1 DFQATT, CDR2 SNEGSKA (reference sequence). V gave up 2 bases and J gave up 5 bases, with 6 bases separating them. The DNA for the CDR3 is TGCAGTGCTAGAAGGGGGGAGACCCAGTACTTC. Its translation is CSARRGETQYF.

J is TRBJ1-5 and V is TRBV6-2 or TRBV6-3, with 9 bases identical to TRBD1. Germline assignment: CDR1 MNHEY and CDR2 SVGEGT. The CDR3 length is 15 residues. After removal of 3 bases from V and 5 bases from J, the junction contained 5 bases not matched to a gene. CDR3 sequence (DNA): TGTGCCAGCAGTTATCGCGGACAGGGGTATCAGCCCCAGCATTTT. Its translation is CASSYRGQGYQPQHF.

The chain is built from TRBV6-2 or TRBV6-3 and TRBJ2-2; possible D gene TRBD1, 5 bases. Trimming removed 2 bases from V and 6 bases from J, with 19 bases in between. Germline V CDR1 and CDR2: MNHEY, SVGEGT. The CDR3 loop spans 17 amino acids. The CDR3 is CASSYPRTGRPPGELFF. CDR3 bases: TGTGCCAGCAGTTACCCCCGAACAGGAAGGCCCCCCGGGGAGCTGTTTTTT.

The chain recombines TRBV4-1 with TRBJ1-3; TRBD1 agrees at 7 bases. This CDR3 spans 16 amino acids. The germline V gene has CDR1 MGHRA and CDR2 YSYEKL. After removal of 1 base from V and 4 bases from J, the junction contained 7 bases not matched to a gene. The CDR3 DNA reads TGCGCCAGCAGCCAAGCGTTCCAGGGGGTCGGAAACACCATATATTTT. Amino acids: CASSQAFQGVGNTIYF.

This clonotype was seen more than once but under ten times. The V gene is TRBV11-2, the J gene TRBJ1-5; no firm D call. V gave up 2 bases and J gave up 7 bases, with 9 bases separating them. This CDR3 is 13 amino acids long. The V gene's germline CDR1 is SGHAT and CDR2 FQNNGV. The CDR3 sequence is CASSLQEGQPQHF. The DNA of the CDR3 is TGTGCCAGCAGCTTACAGGAGGGCCAGCCCCAGCATTTT.

The V and J genes are TRBV7-8 and TRBJ1-3; the D gene is possibly TRBD1 (5 bases). Germline V gene sequence: CDR1 SGHVS, CDR2 FQNEAQ. The CDR3 is 14 residues long. Deletions cut 1 base from V and 4 bases from J, with 8 bases between. Here the CDR3 DNA reads TGTGCCAGCAGCTTAGATTCAGGGGGAAACACCATATATTTT. It specifies CASSLDSGGNTIYF.

The chain uses TRBV6-1 and TRBJ1-1; D might be TRBD1 (5 bases). This CDR3 contains 13 residues. The germline CDR1 and CDR2 sequences are MNHNS and SASEGT. V dropped 8 bases and J dropped 5 bases, with 15 bases sitting between them. CDR3 sequence: CASPQGSGTEAFF. The CDR3, as DNA: TGTGCCAGCCCTCAGGGCAGCGGGACTGAAGCTTTCTTT.

The chain has TRBV10-3 and TRBJ1-4, with 7 bases fitting TRBD1. V shed 10 bases and J 4 bases; nucleotides not matched to a gene: 6. The CDR3 length is 13 residues. Germline V gives CDR1 ENHRY, CDR2 SYGVKD. This CDR3 reads CATGTVFNEKLFF. For the CDR3, the DNA is TGTGCCACCGGGACAGTCTTTAATGAAAAACTGTTTTTT.